The table lists the clone carrying this T cell receptor (beta chain) with a few counts. Researchers prepared the TCRbeta library using unique molecular identifiers, the study reports. TCRdb processed the PCR reads anew with MiXCR; each CDR3 protein has one entry. Among 500,000 to 600,000 distinct CDR3 sequences listed, about 16% were seen once. This specimen comes from a study of T-cell reconstitution after alpha-beta-depleted transplantation in children. CDR3 length: 16 amino acids. Germline V gives CDR1 LNHNV, CDR2 YYDKDF (reference sequence). V lost 1 base to trimming and J lost 6 bases, with 16 bases between them.

The sequenced sample was PBMCs from the stem cell graft donor, obtained from the stem cell graft. The sequence derives from a human donor who donated a stem cell graft to a child with acute lymphoblastic leukemia. The rearrangement uses TRBV15 and TRBJ2-1, with D tentatively TRBD1 or TRBD2 (5 bases each). The DNA of the CDR3 is TGTGCCACCAGCAGAGGGGGACCTTTTAAGGTCAATGAGCAGTTCTTC. This gives the protein CATSRGGPFKVNEQFF.